This T cell receptor (beta chain) was sequenced in a study of blood T cell repertoires in COVID-19. Overall study: Sites across the United States, Italy and Spain contributed samples from acute and convalescent COVID-19. T cells, B-cell-depleted T cells, or PBMCs provided the cDNA or gDNA that served as material.

Enrollment of patients from Seattle took place during active infection, with longitudinal follow-up. Germline lookup yields CDR1 MNHEY and CDR2 SMNVEV (reference sequence). The CDR3 loop spans 15 amino acids. Trimming at V came to 3 bases and at J to 4 bases, leaving 7 bases not matched to a gene. Source study methods: Amplified reference gene primers provided the basis for estimating nucleated cell counts. Sequenced by immunoSEQ multiplex PCR; TCRdb stores in-frame clones only, minus some. The DNA gave D and trimming, while V, J and clone size come from that table. The table includes over 200,000 clones, 70% to 90% detected once. This clone occurred a few times.

The chain uses TRBV27 and TRBJ1-1; 8 bases map to TRBD1. The source material was peripheral blood. The clonotype comes from a man aged 50 to 59 with COVID-19, enrolled during active disease. CDR3 amino acids: CASSFGQGFSTEAFF. The CDR3 nucleotides are TGTGCCAGCAGTTTCGGACAGGGCTTTAGCACTGAAGCTTTCTTT.